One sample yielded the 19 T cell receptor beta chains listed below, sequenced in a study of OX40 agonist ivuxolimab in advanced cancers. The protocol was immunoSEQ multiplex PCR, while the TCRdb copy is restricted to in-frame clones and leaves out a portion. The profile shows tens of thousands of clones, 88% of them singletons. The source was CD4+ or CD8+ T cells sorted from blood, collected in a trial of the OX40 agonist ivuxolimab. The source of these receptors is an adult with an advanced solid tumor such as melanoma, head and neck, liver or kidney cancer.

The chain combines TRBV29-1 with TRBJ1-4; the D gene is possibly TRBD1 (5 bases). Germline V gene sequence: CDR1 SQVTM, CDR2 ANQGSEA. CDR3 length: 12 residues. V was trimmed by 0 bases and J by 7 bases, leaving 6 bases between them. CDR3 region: CSVEDRGEKLFF. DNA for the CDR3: TGCAGCGTTGAAGATAGGGGTGAAAAACTGTTTTTT.

The CDR3 sequence: CASSLPGGGQPQHF. The CDR3 DNA is TGTGCCAGCAGCTTACCAGGGGGCGGTCAGCCCCAGCATTTT. V gene TRBV7-8 combines with J gene TRBJ1-5; 8 bases agree with TRBD1. CDR3 size: 14 residues. Germline values: CDR1 SGHVS, CDR2 FQNEAQ. V gave up 2 bases and J gave up 6 bases; unmatched junction bases: 3.

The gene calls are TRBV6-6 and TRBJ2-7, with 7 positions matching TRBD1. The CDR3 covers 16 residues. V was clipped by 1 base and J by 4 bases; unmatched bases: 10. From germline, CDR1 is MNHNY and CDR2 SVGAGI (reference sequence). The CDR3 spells CASSYFTATGSYEQYF. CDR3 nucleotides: TGTGCCAGCAGTTACTTCACCGCGACAGGGTCGTACGAGCAGTACTTC.

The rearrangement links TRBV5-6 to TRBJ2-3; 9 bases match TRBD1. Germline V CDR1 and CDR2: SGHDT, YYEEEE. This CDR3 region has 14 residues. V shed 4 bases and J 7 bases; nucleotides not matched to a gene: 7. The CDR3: CASSETGGTNTQYF. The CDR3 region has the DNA TGTGCCAGCAGCGAAACAGGGGGCACGAATACGCAGTATTTT.

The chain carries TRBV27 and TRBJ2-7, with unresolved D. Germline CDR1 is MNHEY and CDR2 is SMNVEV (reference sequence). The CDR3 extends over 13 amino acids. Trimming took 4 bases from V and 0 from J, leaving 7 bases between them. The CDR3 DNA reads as TGTGCCAGCAGTTCCCGCCGCTCCTACGAGCAGTACTTC. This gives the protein CASSSRRSYEQYF.

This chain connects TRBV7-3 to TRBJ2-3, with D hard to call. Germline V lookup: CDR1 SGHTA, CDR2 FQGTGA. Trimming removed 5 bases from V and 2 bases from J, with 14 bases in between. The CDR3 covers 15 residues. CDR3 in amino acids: CASSPILESTDTQYF. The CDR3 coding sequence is TGTGCCAGCAGCCCAATACTGGAATCCACAGATACGCAGTATTTT. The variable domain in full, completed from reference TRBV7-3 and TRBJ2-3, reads GAGVSQTPSNKVTEKGKYVELRCDPISGHTALYWYRQSLGQGPEFLIYFQGTGAADDSGLPNDRFFAVRPEGSVSTLKIQRTERGDSAVYLCASSPILESTDTQYFGPGTRLTVL.

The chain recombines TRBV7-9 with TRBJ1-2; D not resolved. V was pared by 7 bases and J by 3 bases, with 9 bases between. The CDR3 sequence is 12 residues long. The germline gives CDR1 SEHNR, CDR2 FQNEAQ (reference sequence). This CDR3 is CASTFADYGYTF. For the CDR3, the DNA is TGTGCCAGCACTTTCGCAGACTATGGCTACACCTTC. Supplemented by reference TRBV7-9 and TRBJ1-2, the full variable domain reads DTGVSQNPRHKITKRGQNVTFRCDPISEHNRLYWYRQTLGQGPEFLTYFQNEAQLEKSRLLSDRFSAERPKGSFSTLEIQRTEQGDSAMYLCASTFADYGYTFGSGTRLTVV.

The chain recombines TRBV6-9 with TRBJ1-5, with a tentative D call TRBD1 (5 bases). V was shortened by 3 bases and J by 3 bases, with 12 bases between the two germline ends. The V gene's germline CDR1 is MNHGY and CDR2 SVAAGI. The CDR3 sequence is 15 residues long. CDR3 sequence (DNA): TGTGCCAGCAGTTACTCGGGAGGGGTCAATCAGCCCCAGCATTTT. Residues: CASSYSGGVNQPQHF.

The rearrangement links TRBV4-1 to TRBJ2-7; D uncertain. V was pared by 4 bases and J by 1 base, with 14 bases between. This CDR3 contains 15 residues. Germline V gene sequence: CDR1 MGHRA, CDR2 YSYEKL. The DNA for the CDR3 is TGCGCCAGCAGCCTGAAAGGTGGTGGATCCTACGAGCAGTACTTC. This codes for CASSLKGGGSYEQYF.

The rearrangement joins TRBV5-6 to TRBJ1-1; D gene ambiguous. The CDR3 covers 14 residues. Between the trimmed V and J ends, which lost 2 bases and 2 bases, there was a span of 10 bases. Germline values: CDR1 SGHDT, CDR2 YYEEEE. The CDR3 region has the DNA TGTGCCAGCAGCTTTGGAGGTTCAAACACTGAAGCTTTCTTT. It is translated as CASSFGGSNTEAFF.

Here the CDR3 DNA reads TGTGCCAGCAGTTTTGTCGGGAGGGATCAGTATTTT. Translating gives CASSFVGRDQYF. The chain employs TRBV27 and TRBJ2-3, with 8 bases lining up with TRBD2. CDR3 length: 12 amino acids. CDR1 is MNHEY, CDR2 SMNVEV, per germline (reference sequence). V shed 3 bases and J 12 bases; nucleotides not matched to a gene: 5.

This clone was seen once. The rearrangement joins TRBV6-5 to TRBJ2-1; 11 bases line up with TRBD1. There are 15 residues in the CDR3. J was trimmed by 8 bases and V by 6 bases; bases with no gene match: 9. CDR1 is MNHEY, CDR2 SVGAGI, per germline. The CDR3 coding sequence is TGTGCCAGCAGCCTCGGGACAGGGGGAGAGGATGAGCAGTTCTTC. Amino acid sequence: CASSLGTGGEDEQFF.

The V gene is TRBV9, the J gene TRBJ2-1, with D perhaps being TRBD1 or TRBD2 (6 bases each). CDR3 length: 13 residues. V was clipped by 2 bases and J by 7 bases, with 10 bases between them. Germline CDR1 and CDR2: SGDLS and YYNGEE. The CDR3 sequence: CASSVSGANEQFF. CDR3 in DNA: TGTGCCAGCAGCGTGTCGGGGGCGAATGAGCAGTTCTTC.

CDR3 nucleotide sequence: TGTGCCAGCAGCTCCAGGGGTCTGAACACTGAAGCTTTCTTT. It translates to CASSSRGLNTEAFF. The rearrangement uses TRBV7-9 and TRBJ1-1; TRBD1 might be the D (6 bases). Germline-derived CDR1 and CDR2 are SEHNR and FQNEAQ (reference sequence). V was cut by 4 bases and J by 0 bases, with 9 bases left in between. The CDR3 covers 14 residues.

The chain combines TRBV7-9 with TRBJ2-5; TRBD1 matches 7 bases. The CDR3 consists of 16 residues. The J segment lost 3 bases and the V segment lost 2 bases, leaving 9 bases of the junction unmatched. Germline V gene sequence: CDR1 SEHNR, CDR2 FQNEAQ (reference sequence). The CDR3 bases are TGTGCCAGCAGCTTATCAAAATCCGGGACAGAAGAGACCCAGTACTTC. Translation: CASSLSKSGTEETQYF.

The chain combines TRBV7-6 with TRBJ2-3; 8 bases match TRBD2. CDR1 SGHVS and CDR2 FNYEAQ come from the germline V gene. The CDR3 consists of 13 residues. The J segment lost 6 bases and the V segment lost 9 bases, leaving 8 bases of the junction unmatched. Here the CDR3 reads CASRRGVMDTQYF. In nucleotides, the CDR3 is TGTGCCAGTAGGCGGGGGGTTATGGATACGCAGTATTTT. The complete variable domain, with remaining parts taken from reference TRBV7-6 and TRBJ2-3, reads GAGVSQSPRYKVTKRGQDVALRCDPISGHVSLYWYRQALGQGPEFLTYFNYEAQQDKSGLPNDRFSAERPEGSISTLTIQRTEQRDSAMYRCASRRGVMDTQYFGPGTRLTVL.

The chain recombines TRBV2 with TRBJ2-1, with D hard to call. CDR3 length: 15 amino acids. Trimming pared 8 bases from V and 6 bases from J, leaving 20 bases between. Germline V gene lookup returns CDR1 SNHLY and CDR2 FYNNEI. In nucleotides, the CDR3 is TGTGCCAGCGCCCCGGGCTTACACGGGCTCAATGAGCAGTTCTTC. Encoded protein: CASAPGLHGLNEQFF.

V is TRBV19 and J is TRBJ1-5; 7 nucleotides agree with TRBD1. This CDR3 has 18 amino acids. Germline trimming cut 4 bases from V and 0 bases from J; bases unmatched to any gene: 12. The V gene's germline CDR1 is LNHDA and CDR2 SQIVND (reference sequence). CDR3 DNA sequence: TGTGCCAGTAGTAATGGCCTGGGACAGTTTTATAGCAATCAGCCCCAGCATTTT. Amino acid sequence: CASSNGLGQFYSNQPQHF.

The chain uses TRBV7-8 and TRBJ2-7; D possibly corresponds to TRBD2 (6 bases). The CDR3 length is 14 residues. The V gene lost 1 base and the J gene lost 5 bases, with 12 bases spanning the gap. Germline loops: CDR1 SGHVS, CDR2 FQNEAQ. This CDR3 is CASSLGTGADEQYF. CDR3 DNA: TGTGCCAGCAGCTTAGGAACGGGAGCTGACGAGCAGTACTTC. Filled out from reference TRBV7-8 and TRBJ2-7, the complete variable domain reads GAGVSQSPRYKVAKRGQDVALRCDPISGHVSLFWYQQALGQGPEFLTYFQNEAQLDKSGLPSDRFFAERPEGSVSTLKIQRTQQEDSAVYLCASSLGTGADEQYFGPGTRLTVT.